The T cell receptor beta chain described here comes from a study of cytomegalovirus exposure and HLA in healthy donors. Overall study: Of the donors genotyped, several hundred in all, 65% to 90% fell in the Caucasian-associated ancestry cluster.

Trimming pared 4 bases from V and 1 base from J, leaving 12 bases between. The CDR3 is 15 residues long. CDR1 and CDR2 from the germline V gene are SGHTA and FQGNSA. Researchers ran the PCR with 60 Vbeta and 13 Jbeta primers. This table comes from immunoSEQ multiplex PCR, and its TCRdb copy is limited to in-frame clones, with some not included. The data show 150,000 to 200,000 clones, with around 78% seen just once and 2% to 2.5% held by the top ten. Nominally healthy donors were sampled, though unrecorded immune exposures were likely. Notes on this clone: Its antigen is not known.

Study-wide results and caveats: The sole available immune exposure information was CMV serostatus. Later analysis suggested links between common viral pathogens and several top significant clusters.

The source is a woman in her thirties in good health and CMV-seropositive. Material: PBMCs. The chain is built from TRBV7-2 and TRBJ2-3, with D unresolved. The CDR3 here is CASSYTRSGTDTQYF. CDR3 DNA sequence: TGTGCCAGCAGCTACACCCGCTCTGGCACAGATACGCAGTATTTT. Drawing the rest from reference TRBV7-2 and TRBJ2-3, the complete variable domain is GAGVSQSPSNKVTEKGKDVELRCDPISGHTALYWYRQSLGQGLEFLIYFQGNSAPDKSGLPSDRFSAERTGGSVSTLTIQRTQQEDSAVYLCASSYTRSGTDTQYFGPGTRLTVL.